This T cell receptor beta chain came from a study of vaccination effects on CD4 cells after COVID-19. Turning to the study itself: It was two doses of either the BNT162b2 or mRNA-1273 vaccine that participants received.

The sample holds one count of this clone. Antigen: not known. CDR1 is KGHDR, CDR2 SFDVKD, per germline. The V gene lost 5 bases and the J gene lost 9 bases, with 19 bases spanning the gap. The CDR3 consists of 15 residues. The data were produced by immunoSEQ multiplex PCR, yet TCRdb's version contains in-frame clones alone and is incomplete. The sample carries tens of thousands of clones, about 73% recorded once. Using viral peptide pools, the ViraFEST assay grew out antigen-specific CD4+ T cells prior to sequencing. Subsequent to a culture period of less than twelve days, CD4+ T cells were isolated. From March to December 2020, the person had a SARS-CoV-2 infection that was confirmed by PCR.

The sequencing here drew on CD4+ T cells from PBMCs cultured with HCoV-NL63 spike peptides, taken before COVID-19 vaccination. The J gene is TRBJ2-1, the V gene TRBV24-1, with D possibly matching TRBD1 (5 bases). This receptor was taken from a human donor who had a prior SARS-CoV-2 infection. The CDR3 sequence: CATSALTVPLGEQFF. In DNA, the CDR3 is TGTGCCACCAGTGCGTTGACAGTTCCCTTGGGTGAGCAGTTCTTC.